Listed below are T cell receptor beta chains from one sample, sequenced in a study of cytotoxic CD8 clonotypes in ibrutinib-treated CLL. Measured with immunoSEQ multiplex PCR; TCRdb has only the in-frame clones, and not every one. The data contain 250,000 to 350,000 clones, around 77% of them seen just once; the ten biggest clones take up approximately 5.1%. The sample in question was PBMCs, obtained at disease progression, from a patient treated with ibrutinib. The receptors shown here come from a human donor with chronic lymphocytic leukemia. CDR3s include the opening cysteine and the closing phenylalanine or tryptophan. A D gene is named only where the DNA matches it firmly. A clone size is listed for some rows: how often the clone was seen (once, few, many), or a class if it is expanded.

>TRBD1|once|TRBV9|TRBJ1-2
CASSVADRGPDTF
TGTGCCAGCAGCGTAGCTGACAGGGGGCCGGATACCTTC
>-|-|TRBV27|TRBJ2-4
CASSFVPGNIQYF
TGTGCCAGCAGTTTCGTACCCGGGAACATTCAGTACTTC
>TRBD1|once|TRBV18|TRBJ1-4
CASSQPGTGGEKLFF
TGTGCCAGCTCACAACCCGGGACAGGGGGTGAAAAACTGTTTTTT
>TRBD1|few|TRBV6-1|TRBJ1-2
CASRGQGATWEGYTF
TGTGCCAGCAGAGGGCAGGGGGCGACCTGGGAGGGCTACACCTTC
>-|-|TRBV5-1|TRBJ2-5
CASSLLAQETQYF
TGCGCCAGCAGCTTACTAGCTCAAGAGACCCAGTACTTC
>-|-|TRBV6-1|TRBJ1-6
CASIRSSYNSPLHF
TGTGCCAGCATCCGAAGCTCCTATAATTCACCCCTCCACTTT
>TRBD1|-|TRBV28|TRBJ2-2
CASSEPRDRGLGELFF
TGTGCCAGCAGTGAACCCCGGGACAGGGGGCTAGGGGAGCTGTTTTTT
>-|-|TRBV29-1|TRBJ2-5
CSVETAGAQYF
TGCAGCGTTGAGACGGCAGGGGCCCAGTACTTC
>-|few|TRBV28|TRBJ2-7
CASSSPSRTAGHEQYF
TGTGCCAGCAGTTCCCCCTCCCGGACAGCAGGCCACGAGCAGTACTTC
>-|-|TRBV10-1|TRBJ2-1
CASSESGGPNNEQFF
TGCGCCAGCAGTGAGTCGGGCGGGCCGAACAATGAGCAGTTCTTC
>-|few|TRBV5-1|TRBJ1-2
CASKKAKTFPNYGYTF
TGCGCCAGCAAAAAGGCAAAGACTTTCCCCAACTATGGCTACACCTTC
>-|-|TRBV5-6|TRBJ2-2
CASSLVGRESGELFF
TGTGCCAGCAGCTTGGTTGGCCGGGAATCCGGGGAGCTGTTTTTT
>-|-|TRBV9|TRBJ1-1
CASSVGGDTEAFF
TGTGCCAGCAGCGTAGGCGGGGACACTGAAGCTTTCTTT
>-|-|TRBV7-8|TRBJ1-2
CASSLTLWGSYGYTF
TGTGCCAGCAGCTTAACCCTATGGGGCTCCTATGGCTACACCTTC
>-|once|TRBV1|TRBJ2-1
CTSSQGGLKLEGGPCNEQFF
TGCACCAGCAGCCAAGGGGGGCTGAAATTGGAGGGAGGGCCTTGTAATGAGCAGTTCTTC
>TRBD1|few|TRBV2|TRBJ1-2
CASSPIGTENYGYTF
TGTGCCAGCAGCCCTATCGGGACAGAGAACTATGGCTACACCTTC
>-|-|TRBV28|TRBJ2-5
CASSSGWSSETQYF
TGTGCCAGCAGTTCTGGTTGGTCCAGCGAGACCCAGTACTTC
>TRBD1|-|TRBV4-1|TRBJ2-7
CASSRQQGVGYEQYF
TGCGCCAGCAGCCGACAACAGGGGGTAGGGTACGAGCAGTACTTC
>TRBD1|once|TRBV27|TRBJ2-7
CASRRSGGIHFEQYF
TGTGCCAGCAGAAGATCAGGGGGAATCCATTTCGAGCAGTACTTC
>-|-|TRBV5-4|TRBJ2-1
CASSFHGFYNEQFF
TGTGCCAGCAGCTTCCATGGTTTTTACAATGAGCAGTTCTTC
>-|-|TRBV13|TRBJ2-6
CASSDRGSGANVLTF
TGTGCCAGCAGCGATCGGGGCTCTGGGGCCAACGTCCTGACTTTC
>-|-|TRBV11-1|TRBJ2-3
CASSPGAGTQYF
TGTGCCAGCAGCCCGGGGGCCGGTACGCAGTATTTT
>-|-|TRBV20-1|TRBJ2-5
CSARGQETQYF
TGCAGTGCTAGAGGTCAAGAGACCCAGTACTTC
>TRBD1|-|TRBV10-3|TRBJ2-3
CAIRKTGRTDTQYF
TGTGCCATCAGGAAGACAGGGCGCACAGATACGCAGTATTTT
>-|-|TRBV7-8|TRBJ2-3
CASSLGLGDTQYF
TGTGCCAGCAGCTTAGGGTTGGGGGATACGCAGTATTTT
>-|-|TRBV7-3|TRBJ2-2
CASSSQANTGELFF
TGTGCCAGCAGCTCCCAGGCGAACACCGGGGAGCTGTTTTTT
>TRBD1|-|TRBV11-2|TRBJ2-7
CASSSDRGHEQYF
TGTGCCAGCAGCTCCGACAGGGGACACGAGCAGTACTTC
>TRBD2|few|TRBV29-1|TRBJ2-3
CSVAPGLHTDTQYF
TGCAGCGTAGCCCCGGGACTACACACAGATACGCAGTATTTT
>TRBD2|-|TRBV10-3|TRBJ2-7
CAIRPGLAHEQYF
TGTGCCATCAGACCGGGACTAGCCCACGAGCAGTACTTC
>TRBD2|-|TRBV2|TRBJ2-2
CATRTSGPGELFF
TGTGCCACCAGGACTAGCGGGCCCGGGGAGCTGTTTTTT